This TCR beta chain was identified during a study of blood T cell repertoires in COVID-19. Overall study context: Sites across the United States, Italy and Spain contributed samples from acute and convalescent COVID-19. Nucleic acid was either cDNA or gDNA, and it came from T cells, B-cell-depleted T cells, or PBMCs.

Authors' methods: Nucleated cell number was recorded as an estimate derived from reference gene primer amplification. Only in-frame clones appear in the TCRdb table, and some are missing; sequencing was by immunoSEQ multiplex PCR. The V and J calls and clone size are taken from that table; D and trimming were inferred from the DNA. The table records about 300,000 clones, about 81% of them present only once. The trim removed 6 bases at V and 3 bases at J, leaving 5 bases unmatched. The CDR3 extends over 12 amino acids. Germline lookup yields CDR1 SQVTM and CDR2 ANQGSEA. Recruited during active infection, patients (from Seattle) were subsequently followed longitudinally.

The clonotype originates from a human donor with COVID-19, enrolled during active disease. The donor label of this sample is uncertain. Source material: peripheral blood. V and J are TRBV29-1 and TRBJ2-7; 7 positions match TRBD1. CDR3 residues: CSVQGDVYEQYF. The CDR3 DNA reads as TGCAGCGTCCAGGGGGACGTCTACGAGCAGTACTTC.